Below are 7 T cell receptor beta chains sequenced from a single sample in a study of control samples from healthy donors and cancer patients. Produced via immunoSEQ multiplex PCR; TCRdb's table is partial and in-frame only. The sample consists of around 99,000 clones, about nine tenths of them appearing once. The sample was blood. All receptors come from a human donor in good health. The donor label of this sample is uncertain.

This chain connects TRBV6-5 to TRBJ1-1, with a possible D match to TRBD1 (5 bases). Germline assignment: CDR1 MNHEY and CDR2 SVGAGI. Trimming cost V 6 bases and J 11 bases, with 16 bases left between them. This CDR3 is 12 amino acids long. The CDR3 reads CASSQTDNRAFF. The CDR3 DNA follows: TGTGCCAGCAGCCAAACGGACAATCGGGCTTTCTTT.

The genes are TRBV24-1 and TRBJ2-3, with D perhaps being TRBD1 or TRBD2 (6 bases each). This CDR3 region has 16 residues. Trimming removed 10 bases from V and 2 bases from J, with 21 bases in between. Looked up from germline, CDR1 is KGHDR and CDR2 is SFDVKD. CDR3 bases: TGTGCCACGTCCTCGGGGGCGAAGGGGCCCACAGATACGCAGTATTTT. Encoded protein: CATSSGAKGPTDTQYF.

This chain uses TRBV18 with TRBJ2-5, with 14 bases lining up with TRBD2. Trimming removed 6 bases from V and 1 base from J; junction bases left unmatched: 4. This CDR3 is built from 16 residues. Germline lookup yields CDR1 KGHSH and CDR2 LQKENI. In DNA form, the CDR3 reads TGTGCCAGCTCCCCGGGACTAGCGGGGGTCCAAGAGACCCAGTACTTC. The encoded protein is CASSPGLAGVQETQYF.

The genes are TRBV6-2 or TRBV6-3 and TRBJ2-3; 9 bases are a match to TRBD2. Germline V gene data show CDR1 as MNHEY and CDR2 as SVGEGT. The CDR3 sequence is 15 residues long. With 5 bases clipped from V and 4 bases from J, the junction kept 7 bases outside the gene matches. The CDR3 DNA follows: TGTGCCAGCAGTCGTCCTAGCGGGGAGGCAGATACGCAGTATTTT. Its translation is CASSRPSGEADTQYF.

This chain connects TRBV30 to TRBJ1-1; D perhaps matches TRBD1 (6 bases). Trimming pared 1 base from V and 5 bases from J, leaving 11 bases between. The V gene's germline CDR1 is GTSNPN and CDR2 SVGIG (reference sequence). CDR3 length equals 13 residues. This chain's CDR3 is CAWSALRGTEAFF. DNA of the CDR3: TGTGCCTGGAGTGCCCTTAGGGGGACTGAAGCTTTCTTT.

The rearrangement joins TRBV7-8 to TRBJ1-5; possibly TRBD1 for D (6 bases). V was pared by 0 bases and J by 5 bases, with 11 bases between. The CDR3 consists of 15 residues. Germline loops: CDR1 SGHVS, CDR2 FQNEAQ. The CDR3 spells CASSLAGNRDQPQHF. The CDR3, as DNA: TGTGCCAGCAGCTTAGCGGGGAACAGGGATCAGCCCCAGCATTTT.

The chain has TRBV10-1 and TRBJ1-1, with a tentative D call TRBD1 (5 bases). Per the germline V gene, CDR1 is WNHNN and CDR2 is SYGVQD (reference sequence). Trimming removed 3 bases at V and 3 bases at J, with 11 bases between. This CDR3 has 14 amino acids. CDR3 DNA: TGCGCCAGCAGTGACGGGACCCGGGACACTGAAGCTTTCTTT. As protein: CASSDGTRDTEAFF.